This record covers a single T cell receptor beta chain. Each patient went into thyroid surgery without having received any treatment. This sample was taken from a study of metastatic and nonmetastatic thyroid tumors. TCRdb reprocessed the PCR reads via MiXCR. The sample shows 15,000 to 20,000 clones, under 35% of them seen only once. The V end was cut by 7 bases, the J end by 7 bases, with 32 bases between. CDR1 MDHEN and CDR2 SYDVKM come from the germline V gene. There are 18 residues in the CDR3. The source is a female donor with papillary thyroid cancer or a benign thyroid nodule (not recorded which). Some clones in this sample may be carry-over from other donors' samples. This rearrangement joins TRBV28 to TRBJ2-7; D perhaps matches TRBD1 (6 bases). The sequencing sample was made of blood. The CDR3 here is CASIRSLYRVSNLYEQYF. The DNA of the CDR3 is TGTGCCAGCATTCGCTCTCTTTACAGGGTGTCTAACCTATATGAGCAGTACTTC.